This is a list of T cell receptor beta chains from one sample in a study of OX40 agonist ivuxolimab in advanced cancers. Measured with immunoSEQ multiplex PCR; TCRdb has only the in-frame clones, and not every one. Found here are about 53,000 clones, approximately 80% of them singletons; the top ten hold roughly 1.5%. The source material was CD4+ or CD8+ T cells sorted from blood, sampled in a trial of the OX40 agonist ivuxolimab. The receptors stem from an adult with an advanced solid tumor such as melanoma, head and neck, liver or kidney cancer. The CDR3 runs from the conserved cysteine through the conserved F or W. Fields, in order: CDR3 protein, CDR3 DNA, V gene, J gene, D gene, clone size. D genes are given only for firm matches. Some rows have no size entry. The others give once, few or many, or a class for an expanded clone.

CDR3 protein: CASSVEGGTGYEQYF
CDR3 DNA: TGTGCCAGCAGCGTAGAGGGGGGGACCGGATACGAGCAGTACTTC
V gene: TRBV9
J gene: TRBJ2-7
D gene: NA
clone size: NA

CDR3 protein: CASSEALVWGDEQYF
CDR3 DNA: TGTGCCAGCAGTGAAGCCTTAGTTTGGGGAGACGAGCAGTACTTC
V gene: TRBV6-1
J gene: TRBJ2-7
D gene: NA
clone size: once

CDR3 protein: CASRGRDRAGTGELFF
CDR3 DNA: TGTGCCAGCAGAGGCCGGGACAGGGCAGGGACCGGGGAGCTGTTTTTT
V gene: TRBV11-3
J gene: TRBJ2-2
D gene: TRBD1
clone size: few

CDR3 protein: CASSRTLGDEQFF
CDR3 DNA: TGCGCCAGCAGTAGGACCCTTGGGGATGAGCAGTTCTTC
V gene: TRBV4-3
J gene: TRBJ2-1
D gene: NA
clone size: NA

CDR3 protein: CAWGRRGSGNTIYF
CDR3 DNA: TGTGCCTGGGGTCGACGGGGCTCTGGAAACACCATATATTTT
V gene: TRBV30
J gene: TRBJ1-3
D gene: NA
clone size: NA

CDR3 protein: CASSFGQGHSSYNSPLHF
CDR3 DNA: TGTGCCAGCAGCTTCGGACAGGGACACAGTTCCTATAATTCACCCCTCCACTTT
V gene: TRBV11-2
J gene: TRBJ1-6
D gene: TRBD1
clone size: NA

CDR3 protein: CAWSVGRTDTQYF
CDR3 DNA: TGTGCCTGGAGTGTAGGCCGCACAGATACGCAGTATTTT
V gene: TRBV30
J gene: TRBJ2-3
D gene: NA
clone size: NA

CDR3 protein: CASSLNYEQYF
CDR3 DNA: TGTGCCAGCAGCTTGAACTACGAGCAGTACTTC
V gene: TRBV7-9
J gene: TRBJ2-7
D gene: NA
clone size: NA

CDR3 protein: CASSFWGGAAKNIQYF
CDR3 DNA: TGTGCCAGCAGTTTCTGGGGGGGCGCGGCCAAAAACATTCAGTACTTC
V gene: TRBV27
J gene: TRBJ2-4
D gene: NA
clone size: NA

CDR3 protein: CASGLVRGTLTRGANVLTF
CDR3 DNA: TGTGCTAGTGGTTTGGTACGCGGGACCCTTACTAGGGGGGCCAACGTCCTGACTTTC
V gene: TRBV12-5
J gene: TRBJ2-6
D gene: NA
clone size: NA

CDR3 protein: CASGNGNEQFF
CDR3 DNA: TGTGCCAGCGGGAATGGCAATGAGCAGTTCTTC
V gene: TRBV25-1
J gene: TRBJ2-1
D gene: NA
clone size: NA

CDR3 protein: CASSLVAGRENEQYF
CDR3 DNA: TGTGCCAGCAGCTTGGTCGCCGGGAGGGAAAACGAGCAGTACTTC
V gene: TRBV5-4
J gene: TRBJ2-7
D gene: TRBD2
clone size: NA

CDR3 protein: CASGKSRDRAQKPQHF
CDR3 DNA: TGTGCTAGTGGAAAAAGCCGGGACAGGGCGCAAAAGCCCCAGCATTTT
V gene: TRBV12-5
J gene: TRBJ1-5
D gene: TRBD1
clone size: NA

CDR3 protein: CASSLGSTGGEKLFF
CDR3 DNA: TGTGCCAGCAGCTTAGGCTCCACTGGGGGTGAAAAACTGTTTTTT
V gene: TRBV11-2
J gene: TRBJ1-4
D gene: NA
clone size: NA

CDR3 protein: CASSLSRANPYGYTF
CDR3 DNA: TGTGCCAGCAGCTTAAGCAGGGCCAACCCCTATGGCTACACCTTC
V gene: TRBV7-2
J gene: TRBJ1-2
D gene: NA
clone size: NA

CDR3 protein: CASSGRSYNSPLHF
CDR3 DNA: TGTGCCAGCAGTGGACGGTCCTATAATTCACCCCTCCACTTT
V gene: TRBV6-1
J gene: TRBJ1-6
D gene: NA
clone size: NA

CDR3 protein: CASRSAGGLYGYTF
CDR3 DNA: TGTGCCAGCAGATCCGCCGGGGGCCTCTATGGCTACACCTTC
V gene: TRBV6-6
J gene: TRBJ1-2
D gene: NA
clone size: few

CDR3 protein: CASSFDITYEQYF
CDR3 DNA: TGTGCCAGCAGTTTCGACATCACCTACGAGCAGTACTTC
V gene: TRBV27
J gene: TRBJ2-7
D gene: NA
clone size: NA

CDR3 protein: CASSLNKISPAGSGELFF
CDR3 DNA: TGTGCCAGCAGCTTAAACAAGATCTCCCCAGCGGGGTCCGGGGAGCTGTTTTTT
V gene: TRBV7-2
J gene: TRBJ2-2
D gene: TRBD2
clone size: NA

CDR3 protein: CASSSRGYSTDTQYF
CDR3 DNA: TGTGCCAGCAGTTCCCGGGGGTATAGCACAGATACGCAGTATTTT
V gene: TRBV5-6
J gene: TRBJ2-3
D gene: NA
clone size: NA

CDR3 protein: CSVNKGWGTEAFF
CDR3 DNA: TGCAGCGTTAATAAAGGTTGGGGCACTGAAGCTTTCTTT
V gene: TRBV29-1
J gene: TRBJ1-1
D gene: NA
clone size: NA

CDR3 protein: CSASSGIEQFF
CDR3 DNA: TGCAGTGCTAGCAGCGGGATCGAGCAGTTCTTC
V gene: TRBV20-1
J gene: TRBJ2-1
D gene: TRBD2
clone size: NA

CDR3 protein: CASSPPSGNIQYF
CDR3 DNA: TGTGCCAGCAGCCCCCCTTCCGGAAACATTCAGTACTTC
V gene: TRBV7-9
J gene: TRBJ2-4
D gene: NA
clone size: NA

CDR3 protein: CASSISGSPLHF
CDR3 DNA: TGTGCCAGCAGCATTAGCGGTTCACCCCTCCACTTT
V gene: TRBV7-2
J gene: TRBJ1-6
D gene: NA
clone size: NA

CDR3 protein: CASSRQGMEAFF
CDR3 DNA: TGTGCCAGCTCAAGACAGGGAATGGAAGCTTTCTTT
V gene: TRBV18
J gene: TRBJ1-1
D gene: TRBD1
clone size: NA

CDR3 protein: CASSITGITNEQYF
CDR3 DNA: TGTGCCAGCAGCATCACGGGAATTACCAACGAGCAGTACTTC
V gene: TRBV11-3
J gene: TRBJ2-7
D gene: NA
clone size: few

CDR3 protein: CASSPAGMTGELFF
CDR3 DNA: TGTGCTAGCAGCCCCGCCGGGATGACCGGGGAGCTGTTTTTT
V gene: TRBV7-7
J gene: TRBJ2-2
D gene: NA
clone size: NA

CDR3 protein: CASSGRGLAGAGGELFF
CDR3 DNA: TGTGCCAGCAGCGGGCGAGGACTAGCGGGAGCTGGCGGGGAGCTGTTTTTT
V gene: TRBV7-9
J gene: TRBJ2-2
D gene: TRBD2
clone size: NA

CDR3 protein: CAWSQDSEQFF
CDR3 DNA: TGTGCCTGGAGTCAGGACTCGGAGCAGTTCTTC
V gene: TRBV30
J gene: TRBJ2-1
D gene: NA
clone size: NA

CDR3 protein: CASSQARTLRGTDTQYF
CDR3 DNA: TGTGCCAGCAGCCAAGCTCGGACCCTCAGGGGCACAGATACGCAGTATTTT
V gene: TRBV4-2
J gene: TRBJ2-3
D gene: NA
clone size: NA

CDR3 protein: CASSIEQGGYEQYF
CDR3 DNA: TGTGCCAGTAGTATCGAGCAGGGAGGCTACGAGCAGTACTTC
V gene: TRBV19
J gene: TRBJ2-7
D gene: NA
clone size: NA

CDR3 protein: CASSLEIAGYNEQFF
CDR3 DNA: TGTGCCAGCAGCTTAGAAATAGCGGGTTACAATGAGCAGTTCTTC
V gene: TRBV11-2
J gene: TRBJ2-1
D gene: TRBD2
clone size: NA

CDR3 protein: CASSRGLAGVIAGDGQYF
CDR3 DNA: TGTGCCAGCAGCCGCGGACTAGCGGGAGTTATTGCGGGCGACGGGCAGTACTTC
V gene: TRBV7-9
J gene: TRBJ2-7
D gene: TRBD2
clone size: NA

CDR3 protein: CATSRDRSGTSNTGELFF
CDR3 DNA: TGTGCCACCAGCAGAGATAGATCCGGGACTAGTAACACCGGGGAGCTGTTTTTT
V gene: TRBV15
J gene: TRBJ2-2
D gene: TRBD2
clone size: NA

CDR3 protein: CAIQGQLNQPQHF
CDR3 DNA: TGTGCCATTCAGGGACAGCTCAATCAGCCCCAGCATTTT
V gene: TRBV10-3
J gene: TRBJ1-5
D gene: TRBD1
clone size: NA

CDR3 protein: CASSLTPGGYNEQFF
CDR3 DNA: TGTGCCAGCAGCTTAACCCCGGGGGGCTACAATGAGCAGTTCTTC
V gene: TRBV7-3
J gene: TRBJ2-1
D gene: TRBD2
clone size: NA

CDR3 protein: CASSITLAGANVLTF
CDR3 DNA: TGTGCCAGCAGTATTACACTCGCCGGGGCCAACGTCCTGACTTTC
V gene: TRBV6-1
J gene: TRBJ2-6
D gene: NA
clone size: NA

CDR3 protein: CASSFKGNTGELFF
CDR3 DNA: TGTGCCAGCAGCTTTAAGGGGAACACCGGGGAGCTGTTTTTT
V gene: TRBV7-3
J gene: TRBJ2-2
D gene: NA
clone size: NA

CDR3 protein: CASSQDGQDDEKLFF
CDR3 DNA: TGTGCCAGCAGCCAAGATGGGCAGGACGACGAAAAACTGTTTTTT
V gene: TRBV4-2
J gene: TRBJ1-4
D gene: NA
clone size: NA

CDR3 protein: CASSQIVGKGTSKEEKLFF
CDR3 DNA: TGCGCCAGCAGCCAAATCGTAGGGAAAGGGACCTCCAAGGAAGAAAAACTGTTTTTT
V gene: TRBV4-1
J gene: TRBJ1-4
D gene: NA
clone size: NA

CDR3 protein: CASLKSDYTGELFF
CDR3 DNA: TGTGCCAGCCTCAAGTCCGATTACACCGGGGAGCTGTTTTTT
V gene: TRBV5-5
J gene: TRBJ2-2
D gene: NA
clone size: NA

CDR3 protein: CASSPNRDNTEAFF
CDR3 DNA: TGTGCCAGCTCACCCAACAGGGATAACACTGAAGCTTTCTTT
V gene: TRBV18
J gene: TRBJ1-1
D gene: NA
clone size: NA

CDR3 protein: CSVDPSGSRNEQFF
CDR3 DNA: TGCAGCGTTGACCCTAGCGGGAGTAGGAATGAGCAGTTCTTC
V gene: TRBV29-1
J gene: TRBJ2-1
D gene: TRBD2
clone size: NA

CDR3 protein: CASSPRAGQGETQYF
CDR3 DNA: TGTGCCAGCAGCCCTAGGGCAGGCCAGGGCGAGACCCAGTACTTC
V gene: TRBV7-3
J gene: TRBJ2-5
D gene: NA
clone size: NA

CDR3 protein: CASSLVGGASDQPQHF
CDR3 DNA: TGTGCCAGCAGCTTAGTGGGGGGGGCGAGCGATCAGCCCCAGCATTTT
V gene: TRBV7-2
J gene: TRBJ1-5
D gene: NA
clone size: NA